This TCR beta chain comes out of a study of T cell changes during pregnancy in multiple sclerosis. Sequencing used immunoSEQ multiplex PCR; TCRdb keeps in-frame clones, though not all of them. The profile shows 55,000 to 70,000 clones, less than 95% of them singletons. This TCR was sampled from a female donor in good health, enrolled as a control in a pregnancy study. This specimen consisted of peripheral blood, obtained in the first trimester of pregnancy.

This CDR3 reads CASGRTTSPYNEQFF. The CDR3 nucleotides are TGCGCCAGCGGCCGTACGACTAGCCCCTACAATGAGCAGTTCTTC. V gene TRBV5-1 combines with J gene TRBJ2-1, with 7 bases that match TRBD2. The CDR3 runs to 15 residues. After removal of 7 bases from V and 2 bases from J, the junction contained 9 bases not matched to a gene. Germline V lookup: CDR1 SGHRS, CDR2 YFSETQ. Variable domain in full (rest from reference TRBV5-1 and TRBJ2-1): KAGVTQTPRYLIKTRGQQVTLSCSPISGHRSVSWYQQTPGQGLQFLFEYFSETQRNKGNFPGRFSGRQFSNSRSEMNVSTLELGDSALYLCASGRTTSPYNEQFFGPGTRLTVL.